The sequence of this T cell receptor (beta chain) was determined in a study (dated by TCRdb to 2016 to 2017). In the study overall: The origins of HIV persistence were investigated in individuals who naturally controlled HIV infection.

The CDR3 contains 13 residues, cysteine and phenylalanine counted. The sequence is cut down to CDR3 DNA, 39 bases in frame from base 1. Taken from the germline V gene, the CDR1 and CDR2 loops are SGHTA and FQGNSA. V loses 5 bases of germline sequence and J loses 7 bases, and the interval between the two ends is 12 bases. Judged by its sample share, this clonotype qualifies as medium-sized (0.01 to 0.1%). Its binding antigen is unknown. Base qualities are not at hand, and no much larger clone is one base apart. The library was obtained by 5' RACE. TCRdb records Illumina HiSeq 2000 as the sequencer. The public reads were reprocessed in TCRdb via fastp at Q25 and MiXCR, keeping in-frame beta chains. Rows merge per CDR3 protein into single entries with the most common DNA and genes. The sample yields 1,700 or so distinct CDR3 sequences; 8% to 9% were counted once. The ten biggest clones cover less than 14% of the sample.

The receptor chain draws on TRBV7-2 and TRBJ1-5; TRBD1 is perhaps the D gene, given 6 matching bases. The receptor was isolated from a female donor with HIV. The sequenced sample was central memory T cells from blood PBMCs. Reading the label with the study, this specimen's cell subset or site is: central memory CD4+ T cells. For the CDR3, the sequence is CASSPQQGQPQHF. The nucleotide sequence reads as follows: TGTGCCAGCAGCCCACAACAGGGACAGCCCCAGCATTTT.